This TCR beta chain came from a study of blood T cell repertoires in COVID-19. The CDR3 runs 17 residues. CDR1 and CDR2 from the germline V gene are SEHNR and FQNEAQ (reference sequence). V lost 3 bases, J lost 5 bases, and 10 bases stayed unmatched. The assay was immunoSEQ multiplex PCR, and TCRdb's table has in-frame clones only and misses some. This sample carries some 58,000 clones, 83% of them seen once, and the ten largest clones take roughly 10%. This clonotype was obtained from a man aged 50 or older with COVID-19, enrolled during active disease. V and J are TRBV7-9 and TRBJ2-2; 9 bases align to TRBD2. Sequenced: peripheral blood. The CDR3: CASSFGSSGSRTGELFF. The CDR3 region has the DNA TGTGCCAGCAGCTTCGGGAGTAGCGGGAGTAGGACCGGGGAGCTGTTTTTT. Based on the CDR3 plus reference TRBV7-9 and TRBJ2-2, the full variable domain is DTGVSQNPRHKITKRGQNVTFRCDPISEHNRLYWYRQTLGQGPEFLTYFQNEAQLEKSRLLSDRFSAERPKGSFSTLEIQRTEQGDSAMYLCASSFGSSGSRTGELFFGEGSRLTVL.